The 23 T cell receptor beta chains below all came from one sample that was sequenced in a study of blood T cell repertoires in COVID-19 (dated by TCRdb to the early 2020s). The library was generated by the immunoSEQ multiplex PCR assay. TCRdb re-hosts the immuneACCESS table, in-frame sequences only. Its copies lack some clones; in the studies checked, an unresolved V gene accounts for under half of them, and the cause for the rest is not known. The sample includes 300,000 to 450,000 clones, with around nine tenths observed a single time. The ten largest clones add up to 3.5% to 4% of the sample. What was sequenced was peripheral blood. All receptors come from a woman aged 55-69 years with COVID-19, enrolled during active disease.

This sequence joins TRBV11-2 and TRBJ1-1; 7 bases map to TRBD1. Looked up from germline, CDR1 is SGHAT and CDR2 is FQNNGV. V shed 5 bases and J 2 bases; nucleotides not matched to a gene: 11. The CDR3 has 16 residues. For the CDR3, the DNA is TGTGCCAGCAGCCCCAGGTTGGGACAGCTCAACACTGAAGCTTTCTTT. Protein sequence: CASSPRLGQLNTEAFF.

This chain links TRBV2 with TRBJ1-6; D not resolved. Germline CDR1 is SNHLY and CDR2 is FYNNEI. The CDR3 loop spans 13 amino acids. V lost 1 base to trimming and J lost 9 bases, with 7 bases between them. The CDR3 here is CASSEERVSPLHF. DNA of the CDR3: TGTGCCAGCAGTGAAGAGAGGGTTTCACCCCTCCACTTT.

V is TRBV2 and J is TRBJ2-3; 11 positions agree with TRBD2. Germline CDR1 and CDR2: SNHLY and FYNNEI. The V segment lost 6 bases and the J segment 4 bases; nucleotides outside the gene matches: 6. This CDR3 region has 15 residues. CDR3 sequence reads: CASSYSGGAADTQYF. CDR3 DNA: TGTGCCAGCAGCTATAGCGGGGGGGCAGCAGATACGCAGTATTTT.

The V and J genes are TRBV28 and TRBJ2-3; D is perhaps TRBD2 (6 bases). The V and J ends lost 4 bases and 5 bases respectively, with 22 bases between them. The germline V gene has CDR1 MDHEN and CDR2 SYDVKM. This CDR3 comprises 17 residues. Written as DNA, the CDR3 is TGTGCCAGCAGTTCTTTGTTTGGGCGGGGACCCCAAGATACGCAGTATTTT. This translates into CASSSLFGRGPQDTQYF.

The rearrangement links TRBV11-2 to TRBJ1-1, with D maybe TRBD1 (5 bases). CDR1 SGHAT and CDR2 FQNNGV come from the germline V gene. The CDR3 loop spans 17 amino acids. The V end lost 5 bases, the J end lost 5 bases, and 24 bases lay between the germline ends. CDR3 sequence reads: CASSTLSNGPGGTEAFF. CDR3 nucleotides: TGTGCCAGCAGCACCTTATCTAACGGGCCCGGGGGTACTGAAGCTTTCTTT. The full variable domain, in which reference TRBV11-2 and TRBJ1-1 provide the parts outside the CDR3, is EAGVAQSPRYKIIEKRQSVAFWCNPISGHATLYWYQQILGQGPKLLIQFQNNGVVDDSQLPKDRFSAERLKGVDSTLKIQPAKLEDSAVYLCASSTLSNGPGGTEAFFGQGTRLTVV.

This clone was counted once. The V call is TRBV19, the J call TRBJ1-5, with 12 bases aligning to TRBD1. The CDR3 length is 15 residues. V shed 9 bases and J 1 base; nucleotides not matched to a gene: 4. Germline V gene data show CDR1 as LNHDA and CDR2 as SQIVND (reference sequence). The DNA for the CDR3 is TGTGCCAGCGGGACAGGGGGCTGGAGCAATCAGCCCCAGCATTTT. It codes for CASGTGGWSNQPQHF.

The chain carries TRBV2 and TRBJ1-2; D is unresolved. The germline gives CDR1 SNHLY, CDR2 FYNNEI. The CDR3 consists of 12 residues. The V end lost 4 bases, the J end lost 4 bases, and 7 bases lay between the germline ends. This CDR3 is CASSGRGYGYTF. The CDR3 DNA sequence: TGTGCCAGCAGTGGACGGGGCTATGGCTACACCTTC.

Only a few counts were recorded for this clone. The chain recombines TRBV28 with TRBJ1-2; 9 nucleotides agree with TRBD1. Trimming took 6 bases from V and 8 from J; bases not matched to a gene: 10. The V gene's germline CDR1 is MDHEN and CDR2 SYDVKM. The CDR3 consists of 14 residues. Here the CDR3 reads CASRPTGTGNGYTF. CDR3 nucleotide sequence: TGTGCCAGCAGGCCCACCGGGACAGGGAACGGCTACACCTTC.

The CDR3 is CASSLAQAAEQYF. For the CDR3, the DNA is TGTGCCAGCAGCTTGGCCCAGGCAGCCGAGCAGTACTTC. This chain joins TRBV5-4 and TRBJ2-7; D uncertain. The CDR3 spans 13 residues. Trimming took off 0 bases at V and 6 bases at J, with 10 bases between the two ends. CDR1 is SGHNT and CDR2 is YYREEE in the germline V gene (reference sequence).

The chain's CDR3 is CASSFLGSGGETQYF. CDR3 coding DNA: TGTGCCAGCAGCTTCCTGGGTAGCGGGGGGGAGACCCAGTACTTC. The genes are TRBV7-3 and TRBJ2-5, with 10 bases fitting TRBD2. This CDR3 spans 15 amino acids. The trim removed 3 bases at V and 5 bases at J, leaving 6 bases unmatched. Per germline, CDR1 SGHTA and CDR2 FQGTGA.

This chain links TRBV6-5 with TRBJ1-4; maybe TRBD1 (6 bases). The germline gives CDR1 MNHEY, CDR2 SVGAGI. Deletions cut 2 bases from V and 7 bases from J, with 8 bases between. The CDR3 consists of 13 residues. CDR3 in DNA: TGTGCCAGCAGTTACACCAGGGGTGAAAAACTGTTTTTT. Amino acid sequence: CASSYTRGEKLFF.

This clone occurred once. The V gene is TRBV18, the J gene TRBJ2-7, with 10 bases lining up with TRBD1. After removal of 3 bases from V and 6 bases from J, the junction contained 5 bases not matched to a gene. The CDR3 has 14 amino acids. Germline values: CDR1 KGHSH, CDR2 LQKENI. The CDR3 coding sequence is TGTGCCAGCTCACCGGGGACAGGGGAGGCCGAGCAGTACTTC. It translates to CASSPGTGEAEQYF.

The V call is TRBV7-6, the J call TRBJ2-7; 8 bases map to TRBD2. This CDR3 comprises 15 residues. Unmatched junction bases numbered 9, after V lost 5 bases and J lost 3 bases. Germline V gene lookup returns CDR1 SGHVS and CDR2 FNYEAQ. The CDR3 bases are TGTGCCAGCAGCCCGAACGGGGGGGTGGGCTACGAGCAGTACTTC. The encoded protein is CASSPNGGVGYEQYF.

J is TRBJ1-1 and V is TRBV12-3 or TRBV12-4; no clear D. The V gene lost 3 bases and the J gene lost 6 bases, with 11 bases spanning the gap. The CDR3 is 13 residues long. The CDR3 region has the DNA TGTGCCAGCAGTTTTCGGGGAGCCGCTGAAGCTTTCTTT. Its translation is CASSFRGAAEAFF.

This clone occurred once. This sequence joins TRBV7-6 and TRBJ1-4; D is undetermined. The germline gives CDR1 SGHVS, CDR2 FNYEAQ. Trimming took off 3 bases at V and 8 bases at J, with 13 bases between the two ends. CDR3 length: 14 amino acids. The CDR3, as DNA: TGTGCCAGCAGCTTCGGGGTAGGGAGAGAAAAACTGTTTTTT. It yields the protein CASSFGVGREKLFF. Variable domain in full (rest from reference TRBV7-6 and TRBJ1-4): GAGVSQSPRYKVTKRGQDVALRCDPISGHVSLYWYRQALGQGPEFLTYFNYEAQQDKSGLPNDRFSAERPEGSISTLTIQRTEQRDSAMYRCASSFGVGREKLFFGSGTQLSVL.

The CDR3 is CASSEWDRPPYEQYF. The CDR3, as DNA: TGTGCCAGCAGTGAATGGGACAGGCCCCCCTACGAGCAGTACTTC. J is TRBJ2-7 and V is TRBV6-1, with 8 bases fitting TRBD1. V shed 2 bases, J shed 2 bases, and the junction held 5 bases outside the gene matches. From germline, CDR1 is MNHNS and CDR2 SASEGT. This CDR3 spans 15 amino acids.

The rearrangement joins TRBV3-1 (or the pseudogene TRBV3-2) to TRBJ2-5, with 8 bases matching TRBD2. Germline CDR1 is LGHDT and CDR2 is YNNKEL (reference sequence). The CDR3 is made up of 15 amino acids. Losses at the gene ends were 1 base for V and 5 bases for J; bases not matched to a gene: 6. The CDR3 sequence: CASSQAAGVGETQYF. As DNA, the CDR3 is TGTGCCAGCAGCCAAGCAGCGGGGGTAGGGGAGACCCAGTACTTC.

CDR3 coding DNA: TGTGCCAGCAGCTCGGGGGGCCGCGAGACCCAGTACTTC. Translation: CASSSGGRETQYF. The V gene is TRBV5-4, the J gene TRBJ2-5; D perhaps matches TRBD2 (7 bases). V was cut by 3 bases and J by 5 bases, with 11 bases left in between. There are 13 residues in the CDR3. Germline CDR1 is SGHNT and CDR2 is YYREEE (reference sequence). Looking up the rest from reference TRBV5-4 and TRBJ2-5 gives the full variable domain: ETGVTQSPTHLIKTRGQQVTLRCSSQSGHNTVSWYQQALGQGPQFIFQYYREEENGRGNFPPRFSGLQFPNYSSELNVNALELDDSALYLCASSSGGRETQYFGPGTRLLVL.

The rearrangement joins TRBV21-1 to TRBJ2-3; the table calls TRBD1, which could not be checked here. TRBV21-1 is termed a pseudogene. The CDR3 totals 16 residues. CDR3 in DNA: TGTGCCAGCAGCAGAAGACAGGGCTGCCCCACAGATACGCAGTATTTT. Encoded protein: CASSRRQGCPTDTQYF.

V is TRBV5-5 and J is TRBJ2-7, with 7 bases lining up with TRBD1. This CDR3 contains 15 residues. V lost 1 base and J lost 1; bases outside the gene matches: 5. Germline V CDR1 and CDR2: SGHKS, YYEKEE (reference sequence). Here the CDR3 reads CASSLIRDRSYEQYF. The CDR3 DNA follows: TGTGCCAGCAGCTTGATAAGGGACAGATCCTACGAGCAGTACTTC.

The chain recombines TRBV6-5 with TRBJ2-3; TRBD2 aligns across 7 bases. The V and J ends lost 6 bases and 4 bases, in that order; junction bases with no gene match: 7. The CDR3 sequence is 14 residues long. The germline V gene has CDR1 MNHEY and CDR2 SVGAGI. The chain's CDR3 is CASRIHGGSDTQYF. The CDR3 region has the DNA TGTGCCAGCAGAATACACGGGGGGTCAGATACGCAGTATTTT.

The rearrangement joins TRBV7-9 to TRBJ1-5; TRBD1 matches 7 bases. Germline CDR1 and CDR2: SEHNR and FQNEAQ (reference sequence). This CDR3 region has 16 residues. Germline trimming cut 4 bases from V and 6 bases from J; bases unmatched to any gene: 12. The CDR3 DNA is TGTGCCAGCAGCTCTCTCGACAGGGTCTACGGTCAGCCCCAGCATTTT. It translates to CASSSLDRVYGQPQHF.

This chain connects TRBV30 to TRBJ1-2; TRBD1 agrees at 7 bases. Germline CDR1 and CDR2: GTSNPN and SVGIG (reference sequence). This CDR3 has 13 residues. J lost 8 bases, V lost 4 bases, and 10 bases had no gene match. The CDR3: CAWMEGARGGYTF. The CDR3 coding sequence is TGTGCCTGGATGGAGGGGGCGCGTGGGGGCTACACCTTC.